This TCR beta chain is from a study of cytomegalovirus exposure and HLA in healthy donors. CDR3 length: 16 residues. Trimming stripped 0 bases from V and 6 bases from J, with 18 bases between. Looked up from germline, CDR1 is SGHNT and CDR2 is YYREEE (reference sequence). This PCR relied on a set of 60 Vbeta primers and 13 Jbeta primers. Sequencing used immunoSEQ multiplex PCR; TCRdb keeps in-frame clones, though not all of them. The table shows roughly 200,000 clones, with 9.5% to 15% occurring only once. This TCR came from a man aged 45-65 years in good health and CMV-seropositive. Material for sequencing was PBMCs. The chain has TRBV5-4 and TRBJ1-2; D might be TRBD1 (6 bases). In DNA, the CDR3 is TGTGCCAGCAGCTTGGTAACAGGGACTATGGGTGATGGCTACACCTTC. Translated, it gives CASSLVTGTMGDGYTF.